This TCR beta chain was sequenced during a study of metastatic and nonmetastatic thyroid tumors. This clone was counted between two and nine times. With MiXCR, TCRdb reprocessed the PCR reads. The sample carries about 49,000 clones, less than 5% recorded once. No treatment of any kind had been given to any patient before thyroid surgery. J gave up 5 bases and V 4 bases, and 2 bases lay outside the gene matches. CDR1 MRHNA and CDR2 SNTAGT come from the germline V gene. The CDR3 length is 13 residues. Sequencing was performed on blood. The receptor was isolated from a female donor with papillary thyroid cancer or a benign thyroid nodule (not recorded which). Some clones in this sample may be carry-over from other donors' samples. The V and J genes are TRBV6-4 and TRBJ2-3; TRBD2 agrees at 8 bases. The CDR3: CASSVREEDTQYF. The CDR3 DNA follows: TGTGCCAGCAGTGTGCGGGAGGAAGATACGCAGTATTTT.